This passage covers 32 T cell receptor beta chains from one sample sequenced in a study of blood T cell repertoires in COVID-19. This table comes from immunoSEQ multiplex PCR, and its TCRdb copy is limited to in-frame clones, with some not included. The table includes some 21,000 clones, about 86% detected once. The sequenced sample was peripheral blood. Source of these receptors: a human donor with acute or convalescent COVID-19. The donor label of this sample is uncertain.

The gene calls are TRBV27 and TRBJ1-1; D gene ambiguous. V shed 4 bases and J shed 0 bases, with 12 bases lying between them. Germline values: CDR1 MNHEY, CDR2 SMNVEV (reference sequence). The CDR3 runs to 15 residues. The CDR3 region has the DNA TGTGCCAGCAGTTGGTCGACAACCATGAACACTGAAGCTTTCTTT. Its protein is CASSWSTTMNTEAFF.

The V gene is TRBV3-1 (or the pseudogene TRBV3-2), the J gene TRBJ2-7; TRBD2 agrees at 10 bases. Trimming cost V 2 bases and J 2 bases; bases outside gene matches: 0. CDR3 size: 14 residues. Germline CDR1 LGHDT, CDR2 YNNKEL (reference sequence). In nucleotides, the CDR3 is TGTGCCAGCAGCCAAACTAGCGGGACCTACGAGCAGTACTTC. It encodes CASSQTSGTYEQYF.

The chain uses TRBV20-1 and TRBJ1-1; D is undetermined. The V gene's germline CDR1 is DFQATT and CDR2 SNEGSKA (reference sequence). The CDR3 extends over 11 amino acids. The CDR3 DNA sequence: TGCAGAGGATCAACGGGGACTGAAGCTTTCTTT. This encodes CRGSTGTEAFF.

The rearrangement uses TRBV30 and TRBJ2-3; 11 bases match TRBD1. V dropped 4 bases and J dropped 2; count of bases not matched to a gene: 11. The CDR3 consists of 17 residues. In germline, CDR1 is GTSNPN, CDR2 SVGIG (reference sequence). In DNA form, the CDR3 reads TGTGCCTGGACGGACAGGGGGCGTGGGGCATACACAGATACGCAGTATTTT. Residues: CAWTDRGRGAYTDTQYF.

The rearrangement uses TRBV19 and TRBJ2-5; 8 bases fit TRBD1. Per germline, CDR1 LNHDA and CDR2 SQIVND (reference sequence). This CDR3 is 16 amino acids long. The ends lost 0 bases at V and 2 bases at J; junction bases unmatched: 5. CDR3 sequence: CASSIDPRTGQETQYF. Written as DNA, the CDR3 is TGTGCCAGTAGTATAGATCCTAGGACAGGGCAAGAGACCCAGTACTTC.

V gene TRBV6-1 combines with J gene TRBJ2-7; D uncertain. Germline CDR1 reads MNHNS; CDR2 reads SASEGT. V shed 3 bases and J shed 4 bases, with 4 bases lying between them. The CDR3 runs to 11 residues. In nucleotides, the CDR3 is TGTGCCAGCAGTGACGCGTACGAGCAGTACTTC. Amino acids: CASSDAYEQYF.

The chain couples TRBV4-1 to TRBJ1-2; 9 bases fit TRBD1. The V gene's germline CDR1 is MGHRA and CDR2 YSYEKL. The CDR3 spans 16 residues. Trimming removed 0 bases from V and 5 bases from J; junction bases left unmatched: 7. CDR3 DNA: TGCGCCAGCAGCCAAGAAGTAACCGGGACAGGGTATGGCTACACCTTC. Translated, it gives CASSQEVTGTGYGYTF.

The V and J genes are TRBV20-1 and TRBJ1-1; no definite D call. CDR1 and CDR2 (germline): DFQATT, SNEGSKA (reference sequence). V lost 6 bases to trimming and J lost 7 bases, with 12 bases between them. The CDR3 spans 11 residues. The CDR3 loop is CSASPPGEAFF. CDR3 DNA sequence: TGCAGTGCCTCCCCCCCCGGTGAAGCTTTCTTT.

This clone showed up just once. The rearrangement uses TRBV11-2 and TRBJ2-7; 12 bases are a match to TRBD2. Germline CDR1 SGHAT, CDR2 FQNNGV. J lost 4 bases, V lost 5 bases, and 12 bases had no gene match. The CDR3 is 17 residues long. CDR3 residues: CASSQTSGGTIGYEQYF. As DNA, the CDR3 is TGTGCCAGCAGCCAAACTAGCGGGGGGACGATTGGGTACGAGCAGTACTTC. Combining the CDR3 with reference TRBV11-2 and TRBJ2-7 gives the whole variable domain EAGVAQSPRYKIIEKRQSVAFWCNPISGHATLYWYQQILGQGPKLLIQFQNNGVVDDSQLPKDRFSAERLKGVDSTLKIQPAKLEDSAVYLCASSQTSGGTIGYEQYFGPGTRLTVT.

This clone was found a few times. The chain carries TRBV4-2 and TRBJ2-7; TRBD1 might be the D (5 bases). This CDR3 is 14 amino acids long. The V gene lost 0 bases and the J gene lost 2 bases, with 8 bases spanning the gap. The germline gives CDR1 LGHNA, CDR2 YNFKEQ. CDR3 sequence reads: CASSQEGAAYEQYF. The CDR3, as DNA: TGTGCCAGCAGCCAAGAAGGGGCCGCCTACGAGCAGTACTTC.

The chain carries TRBV27 and TRBJ1-1; the match to TRBD1 covers 7 bases. Germline loops: CDR1 MNHEY, CDR2 SMNVEV (reference sequence). J was trimmed by 3 bases and V by 6 bases; bases with no gene match: 10. This CDR3 contains 15 residues. The CDR3 is CASRRSGQLHTEAFF. DNA for the CDR3: TGTGCCAGCAGGAGATCGGGACAGCTTCACACTGAAGCTTTCTTT.

The chain combines TRBV19 with TRBJ2-1; the D gene is possibly TRBD2 (6 bases). The CDR3 covers 16 residues. Germline CDR1 LNHDA, CDR2 SQIVND (reference sequence). V was cut by 4 bases and J by 2 bases, with 15 bases left in between. The chain's CDR3 is CASSKREAIAYNEQFF. The DNA for the CDR3 is TGTGCCAGTAGTAAGAGGGAGGCAATAGCCTACAATGAGCAGTTCTTC.

As to this clone: Germline and junction disagree at one end, which may indicate a read error. The V call is TRBV7-2, the J call TRBJ2-7; 11 bases line up with TRBD2. The CDR3 totals 15 residues. From germline, CDR1 is SGHTA and CDR2 FQGNSA. The CDR3 coding sequence is TGTGCCAGCACCTTAACCGGGACTAGCGGTTACGAGCAGTACTTC. It is translated as CASTLTGTSGYEQYF.

The V gene is TRBV5-4, the J gene TRBJ2-3; 9 nucleotides align to TRBD2. CDR1 is SGHNT and CDR2 is YYREEE in the germline V gene (reference sequence). This CDR3 contains 17 residues. V dropped 4 bases and J dropped 2; count of bases not matched to a gene: 11. This chain's CDR3 is CASSPPGREGPTDTQYF. The CDR3 bases are TGTGCCAGCAGCCCACCCGGGCGGGAGGGCCCCACAGATACGCAGTATTTT. The whole variable domain, filled in from reference TRBV5-4 and TRBJ2-3, reads ETGVTQSPTHLIKTRGQQVTLRCSSQSGHNTVSWYQQALGQGPQFIFQYYREEENGRGNFPPRFSGLQFPNYSSELNVNALELDDSALYLCASSPPGREGPTDTQYFGPGTRLTVL.

The J gene is TRBJ1-5, the V gene TRBV29-1; D not certain. The ends were cut back, 3 bases at V and 3 bases at J, with 15 bases in the middle. The CDR3 has 15 amino acids. From germline, CDR1 is SQVTM and CDR2 ANQGSEA. The CDR3 loop is CSVDYCVPPNQPQHF. The CDR3 DNA reads TGCAGCGTTGATTATTGTGTTCCCCCCAATCAGCCCCAGCATTTT.

About this clone: An end of the junction does not agree with germline; a read error may underlie this. The V call is TRBV5-5, the J call TRBJ1-1; D perhaps matches TRBD1 (6 bases). Germline V gene sequence: CDR1 SGHKS, CDR2 YYEKEE (reference sequence). The CDR3 contains 15 residues. CDR3 in DNA: TGTGCCAGCAGCTTGGGGGGCAGGGGATACACCGAAGCTTTCTTT. Translation gives CASSLGGRGYTEAFF.

This clone was detected only once. The chain joins TRBV7-2 to TRBJ1-6; no reliable D call. The germline CDR1 and CDR2 sequences are SGHTA and FQGNSA. CDR3 length: 14 residues. Trimming left V 6 bases short and J 14 bases short, with 20 bases between. CDR3 sequence reads: CASSFDAGPRALHF. For the CDR3, the DNA is TGTGCCAGCAGTTTTGACGCCGGCCCCCGGGCCCTCCACTTT.

The rearrangement links TRBV5-4 to TRBJ2-5; 7 positions agree with TRBD1. CDR1 and CDR2 from the germline V gene are SGHNT and YYREEE (reference sequence). This CDR3 has 14 residues. V shed 5 bases and J 2 bases; nucleotides not matched to a gene: 6. The CDR3 region has the DNA TGTGCCAGCAGTGAGGGACAGTGGCAAGAGACCCAGTACTTC. It is translated as CASSEGQWQETQYF.

This chain connects TRBV5-6 to TRBJ2-1; 15 bases are shared with TRBD2. The CDR3 runs 18 residues. Germline V gives CDR1 SGHDT, CDR2 YYEEEE. V was pared by 4 bases and J by 0 bases, with 5 bases of the junction left unmatched. The CDR3 DNA is TGTGCCAGCAGCCGACCGGGACTAGCGGGGGGCTCCTACAATGAGCAGTTCTTC. Translated: CASSRPGLAGGSYNEQFF.

This clone came up once. V usage is TRBV2 and J usage is TRBJ2-3, with TRBD1 as a possible D gene (6 bases). CDR3 length: 15 amino acids. V gave up 5 bases and J gave up 2 bases, with 14 bases separating them. From germline, CDR1 is SNHLY and CDR2 FYNNEI. Here the CDR3 DNA reads TGTGCCAGCAGTCACAGGGTAACCTTCACAGATACGCAGTATTTT. Translation gives CASSHRVTFTDTQYF.

This clone was detected only a few times. The rearrangement uses TRBV27 and TRBJ2-7, with 8 bases matching TRBD1. V gave up 0 bases and J gave up 3 bases; unmatched junction bases: 1. The CDR3 contains 14 residues. Germline CDR1 is MNHEY and CDR2 is SMNVEV (reference sequence). CDR3 in amino acids: CASSLSGTGYEQYF. The CDR3 bases are TGTGCCAGCAGTTTATCGGGGACAGGCTACGAGCAGTACTTC.

In nucleotides, the CDR3 is TGTGCCAGCAGTTACTCGGCGGGGCGGCAGCCCCAGCATTTT. Protein: CASSYSAGRQPQHF. The V and J genes are TRBV6-2 or TRBV6-3 and TRBJ1-5; D might be TRBD1 (5 bases). CDR3 size: 14 residues. The V gene's germline CDR1 is MNHEY and CDR2 SVGEGT. V was shortened by 0 bases and J by 7 bases, with 10 bases between the two germline ends.

V is TRBV7-2 and J is TRBJ2-7; TRBD2 agrees at 9 bases. CDR1 is SGHTA, CDR2 FQGNSA, per germline. Unmatched junction bases numbered 7, after V lost 0 bases and J lost 4 bases. The length of the CDR3 is 16 residues. Written as DNA, the CDR3 is TGTGCCAGCAGCTTAGCAGTTAGCGGGGGCCGTTACGAGCAGTACTTC. It yields the protein CASSLAVSGGRYEQYF.

The rearrangement uses TRBV6-1 and TRBJ1-1; D gene unclear. Trimming removed 8 bases from V and 6 bases from J, with 22 bases in between. Germline V CDR1 and CDR2: MNHNS, SASEGT. This CDR3 has 15 residues. The CDR3 nucleotides read TGTGCCAGCCTACCACGCCAGTTAAGTCAGGCTGAAGCTTTCTTT. This gives the protein CASLPRQLSQAEAFF.

DNA for the CDR3: TGTGCCAGCAGCCCCGGGTCTTTCGCGAACACCGGGGAGCTGTTTTTT. Amino acid sequence: CASSPGSFANTGELFF. This rearrangement joins TRBV4-2 to TRBJ2-2; D is uncertain. The CDR3 spans 16 residues. Trimming took off 4 bases at V and 0 bases at J, with 12 bases between the two ends. Germline V CDR1 and CDR2: LGHNA, YNFKEQ.

In this sample, this clone turned up once. V and J are TRBV10-3 and TRBJ2-7, with a possible D match to TRBD1 (6 bases). The V gene's germline CDR1 is ENHRY and CDR2 SYGVKD. CDR3 length equals 13 residues. V was trimmed by 10 bases and J by 1 base, leaving 14 bases between them. The CDR3 reads CATADRLSYEQYF. CDR3 nucleotides: TGTGCCACCGCCGACAGGCTATCCTACGAGCAGTACTTC.

This clone was found a few times. The chain carries TRBV30 and TRBJ2-1; D is possibly TRBD2 (5 bases). Trimming removed 0 bases from V and 8 bases from J, with 17 bases in between. This CDR3 contains 15 residues. The germline V gene encodes CDR1 GTSNPN and CDR2 SVGIG (reference sequence). The CDR3 here is CAWSVPFGPGYEQFF. DNA of the CDR3: TGTGCCTGGAGTGTTCCCTTTGGCCCGGGGTATGAGCAGTTCTTC. Complete variable domain (other parts from reference TRBV30 and TRBJ2-1): SQTIHQWPATLVQPVGSPLSLECTVEGTSNPNLYWYRQAAGRGLQLLFYSVGIGQISSEVPQNLSASRPQDRQFILSSKKLLLSDSGFYLCAWSVPFGPGYEQFFGPGTRLTVL.

V and J are TRBV19 and TRBJ2-5, with TRBD1 identical over 9 bases. From germline, CDR1 is LNHDA and CDR2 SQIVND (reference sequence). This CDR3 contains 19 residues. V lost 2 bases and J lost 5; bases outside the gene matches: 18. In nucleotides, the CDR3 is TGTGCCAGTAGTATAAGAGGCCGGGGGACAGGGATTGTCGGGGAGACCCAGTACTTC. This encodes CASSIRGRGTGIVGETQYF.

CDR3 bases: TGTGCCAGCAGCCCGCCGGGAGGGGCCGTCGGAGATACGCAGTATTTT. As protein: CASSPPGGAVGDTQYF. V and J are TRBV5-4 and TRBJ2-3, with 8 bases aligning to TRBD2. The trim removed 4 bases at V and 5 bases at J, leaving 12 bases unmatched. This CDR3 has 16 residues. The germline V gene has CDR1 SGHNT and CDR2 YYREEE (reference sequence).

The V and J genes are TRBV9 and TRBJ2-6; D is unresolved. The CDR3 has 12 amino acids. Germline V gives CDR1 SGDLS, CDR2 YYNGEE. Between the trimmed V and J ends, which lost 4 bases and 9 bases, there was a span of 8 bases. CDR3: CASSFASNVLTF. In DNA form, the CDR3 reads TGTGCCAGCAGCTTCGCCAGCAACGTCCTGACTTTC.

The chain links TRBV2 to TRBJ2-1; tentative D call: TRBD1 (5 bases). Trimming took off 7 bases at V and 6 bases at J, with 10 bases between the two ends. This CDR3 spans 12 amino acids. Per the germline V gene, CDR1 is SNHLY and CDR2 is FYNNEI. As DNA, the CDR3 is TGTGCCAGCAATACAGGCTTCAATGAGCAGTTCTTC. Its protein is CASNTGFNEQFF.

This chain links TRBV24-1 with TRBJ1-4, with no clear D. This CDR3 contains 15 residues. V gave up 5 bases and J gave up 8 bases, with 17 bases separating them. Germline values: CDR1 KGHDR, CDR2 SFDVKD. The CDR3 DNA follows: TGTGCCACCAGTGTCGAAACAGTGTTCCGGGAAAAACTGTTTTTT. Protein: CATSVETVFREKLFF.